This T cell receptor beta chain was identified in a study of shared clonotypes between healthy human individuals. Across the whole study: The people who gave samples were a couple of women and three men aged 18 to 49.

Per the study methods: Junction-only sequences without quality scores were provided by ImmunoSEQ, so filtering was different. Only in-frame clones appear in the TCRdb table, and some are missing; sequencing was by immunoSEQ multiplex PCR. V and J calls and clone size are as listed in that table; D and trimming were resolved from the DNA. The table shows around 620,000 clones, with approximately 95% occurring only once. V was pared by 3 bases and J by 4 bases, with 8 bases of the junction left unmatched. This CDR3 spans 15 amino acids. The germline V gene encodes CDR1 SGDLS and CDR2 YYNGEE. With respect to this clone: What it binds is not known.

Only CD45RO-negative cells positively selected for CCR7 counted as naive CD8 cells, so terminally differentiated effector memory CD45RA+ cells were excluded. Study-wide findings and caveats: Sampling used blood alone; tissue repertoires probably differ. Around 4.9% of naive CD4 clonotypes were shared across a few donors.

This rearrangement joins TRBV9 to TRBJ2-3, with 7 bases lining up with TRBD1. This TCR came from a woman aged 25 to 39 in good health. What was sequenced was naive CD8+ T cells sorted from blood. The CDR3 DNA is TGTGCCAGCAGCGCGCCCTTCACAGGGGCAGATACGCAGTATTTT. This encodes CASSAPFTGADTQYF.